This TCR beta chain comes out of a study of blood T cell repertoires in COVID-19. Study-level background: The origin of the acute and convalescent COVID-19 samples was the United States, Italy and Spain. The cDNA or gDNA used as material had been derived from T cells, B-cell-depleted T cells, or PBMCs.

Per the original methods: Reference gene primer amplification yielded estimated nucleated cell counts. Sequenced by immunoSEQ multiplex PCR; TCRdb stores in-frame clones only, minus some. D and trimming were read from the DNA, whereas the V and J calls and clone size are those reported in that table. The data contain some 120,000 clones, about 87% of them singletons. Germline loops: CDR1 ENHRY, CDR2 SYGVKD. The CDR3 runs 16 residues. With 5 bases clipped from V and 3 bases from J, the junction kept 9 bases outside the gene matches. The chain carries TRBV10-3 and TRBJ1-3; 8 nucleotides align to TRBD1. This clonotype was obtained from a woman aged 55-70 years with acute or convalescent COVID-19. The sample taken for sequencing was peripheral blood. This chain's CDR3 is CAISRTGPVSGNTIYF. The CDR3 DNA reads TGTGCCATCAGTCGGACAGGGCCGGTCAGTGGAAACACCATATATTTT.